These 29 T cell receptor beta chains were all obtained from the same sample, sequenced in a study of cytomegalovirus exposure and HLA in healthy donors. PCR involved 60 Vbeta and 13 Jbeta primers. This table comes from immunoSEQ multiplex PCR, and its TCRdb copy is limited to in-frame clones, with some not included. The profile shows about 200,000 clones, roughly an eighth of them singletons. The sequenced sample consisted of PBMCs. All receptors derive from a man over 45 in good health and CMV-seropositive.

The CDR3 DNA reads TGTGCCAGCAGCTTCCCAGCGGGGGGCCAAGAGACCCAGTACTTC. Translation: CASSFPAGGQETQYF. The J gene is TRBJ2-5, the V gene TRBV7-2; 9 bases map to TRBD2. After removal of 3 bases from V and 1 base from J, the junction contained 3 bases not matched to a gene. CDR1 is SGHTA and CDR2 is FQGNSA in the germline V gene. This CDR3 contains 15 residues.

The chain joins TRBV2 to TRBJ1-5, with D possibly TRBD1 on 6 matching bases. The CDR3 length is 15 residues. Trimming removed 4 bases from V and 0 bases from J, with 10 bases in between. Germline V lookup: CDR1 SNHLY, CDR2 FYNNEI. Written as DNA, the CDR3 is TGTGCCAGCAGTGGGGGAGGGGGTAGCAATCAGCCCCAGCATTTT. Encoded protein: CASSGGGGSNQPQHF.

The chain uses TRBV2 and TRBJ1-1; maybe TRBD1 (5 bases). Deletions cut 3 bases from V and 3 bases from J, with 11 bases between. There are 14 residues in the CDR3. Germline V gives CDR1 SNHLY, CDR2 FYNNEI. This CDR3 reads CASSDPGSHTEAFF. The CDR3 coding sequence is TGTGCCAGCAGTGACCCAGGGTCCCACACTGAAGCTTTCTTT.

This clone was seen only a few times. The genes are TRBV5-1 and TRBJ2-7, with D perhaps TRBD2 (6 bases). The CDR3 spans 16 residues. V lost 3 bases, J lost 2 bases, and 18 bases lay in between. Germline loops: CDR1 SGHRS, CDR2 YFSETQ. The CDR3 DNA reads TGCGCCAGCAGCTCCTCCCCGGTCGGGGGACCCTACGAGCAGTACTTC. As protein: CASSSSPVGGPYEQYF. Using reference TRBV5-1 and TRBJ2-7 for the parts outside the CDR3, the full variable domain is KAGVTQTPRYLIKTRGQQVTLSCSPISGHRSVSWYQQTPGQGLQFLFEYFSETQRNKGNFPGRFSGRQFSNSRSEMNVSTLELGDSALYLCASSSSPVGGPYEQYFGPGTRLTVT.

A few counts support this clone. The V call is TRBV6-5, the J call TRBJ2-7; 8 positions agree with TRBD1. The trim removed 4 bases at V and 12 bases at J, leaving 5 bases unmatched. Germline CDR1 reads MNHEY; CDR2 reads SVGAGI. The CDR3 sequence is 11 residues long. CDR3 DNA: TGTGCCAGCAGTTCCGGGACAGGTTGGTACGTC. Its protein is CASSSGTGWYV.

This clone occurred a few times. The chain combines TRBV5-4 with TRBJ1-2, with 7 nucleotides matching TRBD1. Germline CDR1 is SGHNT and CDR2 is YYREEE (reference sequence). The CDR3 contains 13 residues. The ends lost 4 bases at V and 2 bases at J; junction bases unmatched: 2. This CDR3 reads CASSAGQNYGYTF. CDR3 bases: TGTGCCAGCAGCGCGGGACAGAACTATGGCTACACCTTC.

This clone was observed a few times. The CDR3 DNA reads TGTGCCAGCAGCCAAGCGCGCGGGGTGGGGGAGCAGTACGTC. It yields the protein CASSQARGVGEQYV. The chain recombines TRBV14 with TRBJ2-7; TRBD2 might be the D (6 bases). Looked up from germline, CDR1 is SGHDN and CDR2 is FVKESK. With 1 base removed from V and 7 bases from J, the gap between germline ends came to 14 bases. The CDR3 contains 14 residues.

This clone came up a few times. This chain uses TRBV2 with TRBJ1-6, with D perhaps TRBD1 (5 bases). The CDR3 has 14 amino acids. Germline V gives CDR1 SNHLY, CDR2 FYNNEI. The germline V and J ends were trimmed by 8 bases and 3 bases, with 11 bases remaining between them. CDR3 DNA: TGTGCCAGCGGAAGGGGTAACTATAATTCACCCCTCCACTTT. Translated: CASGRGNYNSPLHF.

This clone was seen more than once but under ten times. V is TRBV28 and J is TRBJ1-2; possible D gene TRBD1, 5 bases. Germline V CDR1 and CDR2: MDHEN, SYDVKM. V was clipped by 3 bases and J by 8 bases, with 10 bases between them. This CDR3 contains 12 residues. The CDR3 nucleotides read TGTGCCAGCAGTTTGGGGCTGGGAGGCTACACCTTC. Protein sequence: CASSLGLGGYTF.

J is TRBJ1-6 and V is TRBV6-6; D remains unclear. The germline V and J ends were trimmed by 0 bases and 8 bases, with 11 bases remaining between them. CDR1 is MNHNY, CDR2 SVGAGI, per germline (reference sequence). The CDR3 has 15 amino acids. The CDR3 sequence is CASSYSGYSDSPLHF. The CDR3 DNA reads TGTGCCAGCAGTTACTCCGGGTATAGCGATTCACCCCTCCACTTT.

This rearrangement joins TRBV19 to TRBJ1-1; D gene ambiguous. V was cut by 5 bases and J by 7 bases, with 11 bases left in between. This CDR3 region has 12 residues. CDR1 and CDR2 from the germline V gene are LNHDA and SQIVND (reference sequence). CDR3 protein: CASSALDREAFF. Here the CDR3 DNA reads TGTGCCAGTAGTGCCCTAGACCGTGAAGCTTTCTTT.

The chain's CDR3 is CASSPLRTGGRGELFF. CDR3 in DNA: TGTGCCAGCAGCCCCCTCCGGACAGGGGGCAGAGGGGAGCTGTTTTTT. The chain is built from TRBV7-2 and TRBJ2-2; TRBD1 matches 11 bases. Germline V gene lookup returns CDR1 SGHTA and CDR2 FQGNSA. The CDR3 is 16 residues long. The J segment lost 8 bases and the V segment lost 5 bases, leaving 10 bases of the junction unmatched.

This chain uses TRBV7-2 with TRBJ2-6, with D maybe TRBD2 (5 bases). Per the germline V gene, CDR1 is SGHTA and CDR2 is FQGNSA. V was shortened by 4 bases and J by 2 bases, with 6 bases between the two germline ends. This CDR3 has 14 residues. Here the CDR3 reads CASSSGTGANVLTF. The CDR3 nucleotides read TGTGCCAGCAGCTCCGGGACTGGGGCCAACGTCCTGACTTTC.

This clone was detected only a few times. The V call is TRBV9, the J call TRBJ1-2, with 7 bases identical to TRBD1. The germline gives CDR1 SGDLS, CDR2 YYNGEE. The CDR3 runs to 14 residues. Germline trimming cut 3 bases from V and 7 bases from J; bases unmatched to any gene: 9. This chain's CDR3 is CASSATGTEPGYTF. Here the CDR3 DNA reads TGTGCCAGCAGCGCCACAGGGACAGAACCTGGCTACACCTTC.

The chain employs TRBV10-3 and TRBJ2-7; D uncertain. CDR1 and CDR2 (germline): ENHRY, SYGVKD. This CDR3 has 13 amino acids. The germline V and J ends were trimmed by 0 bases and 6 bases, with 9 bases remaining between them. The CDR3 region is CAISESQAREQYV. CDR3 bases: TGTGCCATCAGTGAGTCTCAGGCTCGCGAGCAGTACGTC.

In its sample, this clone was seen a few times. V gene TRBV27 combines with J gene TRBJ1-6, with D possibly matching TRBD1 (6 bases). Between the trimmed V and J ends, which lost 6 bases and 9 bases, there was a span of 15 bases. The CDR3 has 14 residues. Germline assignment: CDR1 MNHEY and CDR2 SMNVEV (reference sequence). CDR3 in amino acids: CASRIRDTASPLHF. The CDR3 bases are TGTGCCAGCAGAATCCGGGACACCGCTTCACCCCTCCACTTT.

The chain employs TRBV4-3 and TRBJ2-7; 8 bases map to TRBD2. The junction had 8 bases not matched to a gene; V was cut back by 0 bases and J by 7 bases. Germline-derived CDR1 and CDR2 are LGHNA and YSLEER. The CDR3 runs to 15 residues. CDR3 bases: TGCGCCAGCAGCCAAGATCTAATAGCGGGGAGTGAGCAGTACGTC. The encoded protein is CASSQDLIAGSEQYV.

This clone was detected a few times. CDR3 protein: CARSLSRGGTEAFF. The CDR3 DNA follows: TGTGCCAGAAGCTTGAGTAGGGGGGGGACTGAAGCTTTCTTT. V gene TRBV5-3 combines with J gene TRBJ1-1; maybe TRBD1 (6 bases). TRBV5-3 counts as an open reading frame of uncertain function. The V gene lost 1 base and the J gene lost 5 bases, with 12 bases spanning the gap. The CDR3 sequence is 14 residues long.

This clone was picked up a small number of times. The J gene is TRBJ1-1, the V gene TRBV7-9; 9 bases agree with TRBD1. Germline V lookup: CDR1 SEHNR, CDR2 FQNEAQ (reference sequence). The J segment lost 5 bases and the V segment lost 5 bases, leaving 9 bases of the junction unmatched. CDR3 length: 15 residues. The CDR3 reads CASSQLQGARTEAFF. In DNA form, the CDR3 reads TGTGCCAGCAGCCAACTACAGGGGGCGAGGACTGAAGCTTTCTTT. The complete variable domain, with remaining parts taken from reference TRBV7-9 and TRBJ1-1, reads DTGVSQNPRHKITKRGQNVTFRCDPISEHNRLYWYRQTLGQGPEFLTYFQNEAQLEKSRLLSDRFSAERPKGSFSTLEIQRTEQGDSAMYLCASSQLQGARTEAFFGQGTRLTVV.

This chain uses TRBV5-1 with TRBJ1-6; D remains unclear. With 0 bases removed from V and 7 bases from J, the gap between germline ends came to 5 bases. CDR3 size: 13 residues. Germline lookup yields CDR1 SGHRS and CDR2 YFSETQ. The CDR3 here is CASSLALNSPLHF. In DNA, the CDR3 is TGCGCCAGCAGCTTGGCCTTAAATTCACCCCTCCACTTT.

The chain carries TRBV4-1 and TRBJ1-2; tentatively, D is TRBD1 (6 bases). The length of the CDR3 is 14 residues. The V gene lost 5 bases and the J gene lost 3 bases, with 13 bases spanning the gap. Germline V gives CDR1 MGHRA, CDR2 YSYEKL. CDR3 nucleotides: TGCGCCAGCAGCACAGGGCCTTCGTACTATGGCTACACCTTC. Protein product: CASSTGPSYYGYTF.

The V gene is TRBV11-3, the J gene TRBJ1-1; 9 bases fit TRBD1. J gave up 3 bases and V 7 bases, and 6 bases lay outside the gene matches. CDR3 size: 14 residues. The germline gives CDR1 SGHNT, CDR2 YENEEA. This CDR3 is CASTQRQGDTEAFF. The CDR3 DNA sequence: TGTGCCAGCACCCAACGACAGGGGGACACTGAAGCTTTCTTT.

Of note for this clone: The same CDR3 is also encoded by other DNA sequences in this sample. This chain connects TRBV11-2 to TRBJ2-5; D is unresolved. V was pared by 5 bases and J by 5 bases, with 12 bases between. Germline CDR1 SGHAT, CDR2 FQNNGV. The CDR3 is 13 residues long. In DNA form, the CDR3 reads TGTGCCAGCAGCCTTTCCGTCCGGGAGACCCAGTACTTC. Translation gives CASSLSVRETQYF.

This clone was seen only once. The V gene is TRBV5-4, the J gene TRBJ2-5; 8 nucleotides align to TRBD2. The closer fit of TRBJ2-7 to the DNA end suggests the J call may be wrong. The CDR3 totals 13 residues. Germline V gene data show CDR1 as SGHNT and CDR2 as YYREEE (reference sequence). The CDR3 spells CASTRGGGYEQYF. DNA of the CDR3: TGTGCCAGCACCCGGGGGGGCGGGTACGAGCAGTACTTC.

This rearrangement joins TRBV21-1 to TRBJ2-2; TRBD1, the table's D call, lacks a check against the DNA. TRBV21-1 is described as a pseudogene. The CDR3 length is 19 residues. In DNA, the CDR3 is TGTGCCAGCAGCAAAGTAGGGGAAGGGGGCGGCCTTGGCACCGGGGAGCTGTTTTTT. Its protein is CASSKVGEGGGLGTGELFF.

The J gene is TRBJ1-5, the V gene TRBV6-5, with D hard to call. V was cut by 2 bases and J by 0 bases, with 5 bases left in between. The CDR3 loop spans 14 amino acids. Germline loops: CDR1 MNHEY, CDR2 SVGAGI. The CDR3 spells CASSYGRSNQPQHF. CDR3 DNA: TGTGCCAGCAGTTACGGGCGTAGCAATCAGCCCCAGCATTTT.

V gene TRBV2 combines with J gene TRBJ2-2; 7 nucleotides align to TRBD1. Germline CDR1 SNHLY, CDR2 FYNNEI. This CDR3 is built from 17 residues. J was trimmed by 0 bases and V by 2 bases; bases with no gene match: 6. This CDR3 reads CASSERTGASNTGELFF. CDR3 DNA: TGTGCCAGCAGTGAAAGAACAGGGGCCTCGAACACCGGGGAGCTGTTTTTT.

A note on this clone: Within the sample, other DNA sequences also encode this same CDR3. The chain uses TRBV5-1 and TRBJ2-7; TRBD2 matches at 10 bases. Germline CDR1 is SGHRS and CDR2 is YFSETQ. The junction had 2 bases not matched to a gene; V was cut back by 3 bases and J by 2 bases. The CDR3 covers 14 residues. The CDR3 DNA reads TGCGCCAGCAGCTCAAGCGGGGGGGCCTACGAGCAGTACTTC. This translates into CASSSSGGAYEQYF.

The V and J genes are TRBV2 and TRBJ1-6; 8 bases align to TRBD1. The CDR3 covers 15 residues. Germline values: CDR1 SNHLY, CDR2 FYNNEI. The ends lost 6 bases at V and 9 bases at J; junction bases unmatched: 10. In DNA, the CDR3 is TGTGCCAGCAGGGACCTGACAGGGGAGGGTTCACCCCTCCACTTT. It yields the protein CASRDLTGEGSPLHF. The full variable domain, completed using reference TRBV2 and TRBJ1-6, is EPEVTQTPSHQVTQMGQEVILRCVPISNHLYFYWYRQILGQKVEFLVSFYNNEISEKSEIFDDQFSVERPDGSNFTLKIRSTKLEDSAMYFCASRDLTGEGSPLHFGNGTRLTVT.